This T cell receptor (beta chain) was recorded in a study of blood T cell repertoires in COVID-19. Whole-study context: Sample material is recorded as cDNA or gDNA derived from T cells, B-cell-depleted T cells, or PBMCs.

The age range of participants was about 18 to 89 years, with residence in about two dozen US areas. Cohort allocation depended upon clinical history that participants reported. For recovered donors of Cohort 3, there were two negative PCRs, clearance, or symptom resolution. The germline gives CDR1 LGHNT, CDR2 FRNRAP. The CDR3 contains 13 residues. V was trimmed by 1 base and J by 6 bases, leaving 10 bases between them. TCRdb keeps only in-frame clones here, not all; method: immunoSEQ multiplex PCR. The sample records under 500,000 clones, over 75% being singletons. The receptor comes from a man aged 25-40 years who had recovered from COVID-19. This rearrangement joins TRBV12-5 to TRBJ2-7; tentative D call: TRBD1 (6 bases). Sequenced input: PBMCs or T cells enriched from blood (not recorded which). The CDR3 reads CASGLDWTAEQYF. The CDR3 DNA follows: TGTGCTAGTGGTTTGGATTGGACAGCCGAGCAGTACTTC. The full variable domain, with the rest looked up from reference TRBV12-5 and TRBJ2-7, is DARVTQTPRHKVTEMGQEVTMRCQPILGHNTVFWYRQTMMQGLELLAYFRNRAPLDDSGMPKDRFSAEMPDATLATLKIQPSEPRDSAVYFCASGLDWTAEQYFGPGTRLTVT.